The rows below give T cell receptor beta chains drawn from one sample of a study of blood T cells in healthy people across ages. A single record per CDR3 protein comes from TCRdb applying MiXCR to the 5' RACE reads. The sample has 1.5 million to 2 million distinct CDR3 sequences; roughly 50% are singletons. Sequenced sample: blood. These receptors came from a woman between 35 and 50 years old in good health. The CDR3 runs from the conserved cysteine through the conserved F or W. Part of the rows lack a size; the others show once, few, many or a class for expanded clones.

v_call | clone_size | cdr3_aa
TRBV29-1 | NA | CSVLGHSGEKLFF
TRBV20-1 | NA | CSAGDGQPHPNYGYTF
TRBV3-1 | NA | CASRGDRTYEQYF
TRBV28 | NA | CASTPGKTYEQYF
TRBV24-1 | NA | CAASDLGLEVGETQYF
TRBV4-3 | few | CASSQSGTEFVRGYTF
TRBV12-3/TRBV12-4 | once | CASIPPDGRVYNEQFF
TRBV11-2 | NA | CASNDKSPYEQYF
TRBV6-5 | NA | CASSYNFGDEQFF
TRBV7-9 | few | CASSLAQGIETQYF
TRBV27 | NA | CASSLKRGPLGTDTQYF
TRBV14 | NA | CASSQDWRRGGPSAETQYF
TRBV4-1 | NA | CASSQVGLLQETQYF
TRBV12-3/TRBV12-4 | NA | CASSLAGGQEQYF
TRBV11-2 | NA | CASSLPRGRIKVGANVPTF
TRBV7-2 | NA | CASSHTGGNYNSPLHF
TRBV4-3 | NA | CASSQTPSVGWGDTQYF
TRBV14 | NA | CASTQGNRLLTDTQYF
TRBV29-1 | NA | CGVELDGRETQYF
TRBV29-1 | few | CSAERGGSYNEQFF
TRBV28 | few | CASSSGLRPYEQYF
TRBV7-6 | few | CASSLGGYGDNEQFF
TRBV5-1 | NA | CASRISGVNEQFF
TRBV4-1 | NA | CASSQGQAYQPQHF
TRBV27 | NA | CASSLYRGFETQYF
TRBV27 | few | CASSGDGSYGYTF
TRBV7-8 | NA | CASSLIWGAGNEQFF
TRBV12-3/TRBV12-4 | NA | CASSSDSYTQYF
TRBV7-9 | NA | CASSLTLGAGGLETQYF
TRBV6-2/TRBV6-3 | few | CASRGYSNQPQHF
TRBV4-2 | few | CASSQVLAGIHEQYF
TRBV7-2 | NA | CASSRSDFNNYGYTF
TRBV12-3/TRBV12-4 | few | CASSLGGSEYGYTF
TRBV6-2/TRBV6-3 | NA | CASKPDSTYEQYF
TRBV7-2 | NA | CASSLGVGYSYEQYF
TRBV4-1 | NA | CASSQDSRGEEKLFF
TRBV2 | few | CASKTGTGTYEQYF
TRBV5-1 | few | CASSSSTSGARETQYF
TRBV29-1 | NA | CSVVMGLAGVMETQYF
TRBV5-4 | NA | CASSQKGSDTQYF
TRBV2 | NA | CASSFSAYGYTF
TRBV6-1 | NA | CASSEARRRMGYEQYF
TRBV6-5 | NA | CASSSVMVFYGYTF
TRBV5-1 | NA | CASSSPSGLDSTDTQYF
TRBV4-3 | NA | CASSRLLADTQYF
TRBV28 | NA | CASSSIQHSTGVLETQYF
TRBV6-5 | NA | CASSYNGGGVDEQYF
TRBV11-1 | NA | CASSLFIETGEGEQFF
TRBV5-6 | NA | CASSPRTPERTDTQYF
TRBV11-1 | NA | CTSSAHLGPDTQYF
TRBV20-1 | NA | CSATQDILAGGRRDTQYF
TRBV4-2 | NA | CASSQEAGFAYGYTF
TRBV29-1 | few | CSVVSGLAEATYEQYF
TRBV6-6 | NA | CASSQTGLGEQYF
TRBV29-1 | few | CSVGGINNQPQHF
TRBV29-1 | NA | CSVDREQETQYF
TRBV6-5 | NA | CASSYSRTSIIETQYF
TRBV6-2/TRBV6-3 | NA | CASSSGTSGGSTRSYNEQYF
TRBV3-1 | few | CASSQTSGSDEQFF
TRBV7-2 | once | CASSPVGRTSTDTQYF